The text below deals with one T cell receptor beta chain. As yet, its antigen is unknown. Trimming removed 2 bases from V and 0 bases from J; junction bases left unmatched: 3. The CDR3 length is 15 residues. Germline CDR1 SNHLY, CDR2 FYNNEI. The source of the sample is a study of cytomegalovirus exposure and HLA in healthy donors. TCRdb's copy holds only in-frame clones and misses some; the assay was immunoSEQ multiplex PCR. Among about 280,000 clones listed, 85% to 90% were seen once. Study-wide results and limits: As was reported, the classifier diagnosed cytomegalovirus status with high specificity and sensitivity.

The TCR originated in a young woman in good health and CMV-seronegative. The chain recombines TRBV2 with TRBJ2-7; 8 bases fit TRBD1. The sample consisted of PBMCs. CDR3 region: CASSEQGASSYEQYF. For the CDR3, the DNA is TGTGCCAGCAGTGAACAGGGGGCGAGCTCCTACGAGCAGTACTTC.